These 28 T cell receptor beta chains originate from one sample sequenced in a study of type 1 regulatory T cells. Using its own MiXCR run on the reads, TCRdb lists one record per CDR3 protein. The data hold 60,000 to 70,000 distinct CDR3 sequences, with 45% to 50% observed a single time. No antigen is known for these receptors. Sequenced input: cultured non-Tr1 T cells, either the whole culture or a sorted T cell fraction (not recorded which). These receptors were taken from a human donor in good health.

This clonotype has more than one count but fewer than ten. V and J are TRBV12-3 or TRBV12-4 and TRBJ2-5, with a weak D call TRBD2 (6 bases). This CDR3 is 14 amino acids long. The V gene lost 6 bases and the J gene lost 5 bases, with 16 bases spanning the gap. DNA for the CDR3: TGTGCCAGCAGCGGGGAGGTGCGGTCCGAGACCCAGTACTTC. Its translation is CASSGEVRSETQYF.

This clonotype was seen a handful of times. The chain joins TRBV11-3 to TRBJ2-1; 7 bases fit TRBD1. CDR1 is SGHNT, CDR2 YENEEA, per germline. J lost 6 bases, V lost 4 bases, and 9 bases had no gene match. This CDR3 has 15 residues. The CDR3 coding sequence is TGTGCCAGCAGCTCCGGACAGGTGAATAGCAATGAGCAGTTCTTC. It encodes CASSSGQVNSNEQFF.

The chain has TRBV7-9 and TRBJ1-1; tentatively, D is TRBD1 (5 bases). Germline lookup yields CDR1 SEHNR and CDR2 FQNEAQ (reference sequence). There are 15 residues in the CDR3. The germline V and J ends were trimmed by 4 bases and 0 bases, with 12 bases remaining between them. CDR3 nucleotides: TGTGCCAGCAGCTATTCCGGGACGGTGAACACTGAAGCTTTCTTT. This codes for CASSYSGTVNTEAFF.

This clonotype occurred a few times. CDR3 DNA: TGTGCCAGCAGGACCCCGGGGATTCGCACTGAAGCTTTCTTT. Encoded protein: CASRTPGIRTEAFF. The chain joins TRBV6-2 or TRBV6-3 to TRBJ1-1; D remains ambiguous. The CDR3 has 14 residues. CDR1 is MNHEY and CDR2 is SVGEGT in the germline V gene. Trimming pared 6 bases from V and 4 bases from J, leaving 15 bases between.

This clonotype was seen more than once but under ten times. The gene calls are TRBV12-3 or TRBV12-4 and TRBJ2-7; D ambiguous. This CDR3 region has 14 residues. Trimming removed 6 bases at V and 2 bases at J, with 14 bases between. The CDR3 nucleotides are TGTGCCAGCAGGTACGGGTCGAAACCCTACGAGCAGTACTTC. As protein: CASRYGSKPYEQYF.

The J gene is TRBJ1-4, the V gene TRBV5-1; D not resolved. The V gene lost 0 bases and the J gene lost 5 bases, with 11 bases spanning the gap. The CDR3 contains 15 residues. CDR1 is SGHRS, CDR2 YFSETQ, per germline. CDR3 DNA: TGCGCCAGCAGCTTGGCCCTGGGAGCGAATGAAAAACTGTTTTTT. Its protein product is CASSLALGANEKLFF.

This chain links TRBV5-1 with TRBJ2-3; TRBD2 agrees at 12 bases. Germline values: CDR1 SGHRS, CDR2 YFSETQ. The CDR3 has 16 residues. J was trimmed by 5 bases and V by 4 bases; bases with no gene match: 8. The CDR3: CASSRGTSGGIDTQYF. As DNA, the CDR3 is TGCGCCAGCAGCCGGGGTACTAGCGGGGGGATAGATACGCAGTATTTT.

The chain combines TRBV19 with TRBJ2-3; the match to TRBD1 covers 8 bases. The CDR3 length is 14 residues. J lost 8 bases, V lost 7 bases, and 11 bases had no gene match. Germline V CDR1 and CDR2: LNHDA, SQIVND (reference sequence). Written as DNA, the CDR3 is TGTGCCAGTATAGGGGACAGGAGCCATGGTACGCAGTATTTT. Its translation is CASIGDRSHGTQYF.

The chain recombines TRBV7-9 with TRBJ2-7; 12 nucleotides align to TRBD2. CDR1 and CDR2 (germline): SEHNR, FQNEAQ (reference sequence). This CDR3 is built from 15 residues. Trimming cost V 5 bases and J 5 bases; bases outside gene matches: 7. In nucleotides, the CDR3 is TGTGCCAGCAGCCTAGGACTAGCGGGGTCGCACGAGCAGTACTTC. This sequence encodes CASSLGLAGSHEQYF.

This chain links TRBV28 with TRBJ2-5; D assignment may be TRBD1 or TRBD2 (5 bases each). With 4 bases removed from V and 0 bases from J, the gap between germline ends came to 12 bases. This CDR3 comprises 15 residues. Germline assignment: CDR1 MDHEN and CDR2 SYDVKM. The CDR3 protein is CASSSGQPYQETQYF. The CDR3 DNA reads TGTGCCAGCAGTTCGGGGCAGCCCTACCAAGAGACCCAGTACTTC.

This clonotype was picked up a small number of times. The gene calls are TRBV7-9 and TRBJ1-5; 7 bases line up with TRBD1. The CDR3 runs to 15 residues. The J segment lost 3 bases and the V segment lost 1 base, leaving 3 bases of the junction unmatched. Germline V gives CDR1 SEHNR, CDR2 FQNEAQ (reference sequence). The CDR3 coding sequence is TGTGCCAGCAGCTTAGGGACAGGCTTCAATCAGCCCCAGCATTTT. Amino acid sequence: CASSLGTGFNQPQHF.

The chain uses TRBV10-3 and TRBJ1-1; no reliable D call. The V end was cut by 6 bases, the J end by 4 bases, with 15 bases between. Germline-derived CDR1 and CDR2 are ENHRY and SYGVKD. The CDR3 spans 14 residues. In nucleotides, the CDR3 is TGTGCCATCAGACCGACCGTGGAGGGCACTGAAGCTTTCTTT. It yields the protein CAIRPTVEGTEAFF.

V and J are TRBV12-3 or TRBV12-4 and TRBJ1-5; 10 nucleotides agree with TRBD1. Trimming cost V 6 bases and J 6 bases; bases outside gene matches: 5. This CDR3 contains 14 residues. The CDR3, as DNA: TGTGCCAGCAGGGGACAGGGGATGGGTCAGCCCCAGCATTTT. This translates into CASRGQGMGQPQHF.

This chain links TRBV5-1 with TRBJ2-3; D may be TRBD2 (6 bases). Germline values: CDR1 SGHRS, CDR2 YFSETQ. There are 14 residues in the CDR3. Trimming stripped 3 bases from V and 4 bases from J, with 12 bases between. In nucleotides, the CDR3 is TGCGCCAGCAGCTGGCGGGACGCCGCAGATACGCAGTATTTT. Translated, it gives CASSWRDAADTQYF.

This clonotype was counted only a few times. This rearrangement joins TRBV7-9 to TRBJ2-5; D is possibly TRBD1 (5 bases). V gave up 2 bases and J gave up 4 bases, with 11 bases separating them. This CDR3 contains 14 residues. Germline loops: CDR1 SEHNR, CDR2 FQNEAQ (reference sequence). CDR3 sequence reads: CASSLLLGVETQYF. DNA for the CDR3: TGTGCCAGCAGCTTACTCCTAGGGGTAGAGACCCAGTACTTC.

This clonotype has only a few counts. Here the CDR3 reads CSARAPGQTHYGYTF. CDR3 DNA sequence: TGCAGTGCTAGAGCCCCGGGACAGACTCACTATGGCTACACCTTC. The gene calls are TRBV20-1 and TRBJ1-2; TRBD1 matches 7 bases. Germline V CDR1 and CDR2: DFQATT, SNEGSKA (reference sequence). There are 15 residues in the CDR3. With V trimmed by 1 base and J by 3 bases, 8 bases remained unmatched.

The chain recombines TRBV7-2 with TRBJ1-1, with unresolved D. The germline V gene has CDR1 SGHTA and CDR2 FQGNSA. This CDR3 is built from 12 residues. Trimming took off 2 bases at V and 11 bases at J, with 12 bases between the two ends. The CDR3 coding sequence is TGTGCCAGCAGCTTACGGGTGGCGGGGGCTTTCTTT. Translated, it gives CASSLRVAGAFF.

The chain couples TRBV2 to TRBJ1-5; 10 bases map to TRBD1. The germline V gene encodes CDR1 SNHLY and CDR2 FYNNEI. With V trimmed by 2 bases and J by 11 bases, 6 bases remained unmatched. This CDR3 has 14 residues. The CDR3 sequence: CASSEFRTGGAQHF. The DNA of the CDR3 is TGTGCCAGCAGTGAATTTAGGACAGGGGGAGCCCAGCATTTT.

This chain connects TRBV6-2 or TRBV6-3 to TRBJ2-1; no reliable D call. The CDR3 is made up of 16 amino acids. V was shortened by 0 bases and J by 5 bases, with 14 bases between the two germline ends. Germline V lookup: CDR1 MNHEY, CDR2 SVGEGT. The CDR3 loop is CASSYSSRTLNNEQFF. The CDR3 DNA reads as TGTGCCAGCAGTTACTCGTCCCGAACACTAAACAATGAGCAGTTCTTC.

J is TRBJ2-1 and V is TRBV11-3, with D tentatively TRBD1 (7 bases). This CDR3 is 17 amino acids long. V shed 3 bases and J shed 9 bases, with 24 bases lying between them. CDR1 and CDR2 (germline): SGHNT, YENEEA. In DNA form, the CDR3 reads TGTGCCAGCAGCTTCCAGGGGGGTCGGACAGGAGCGAGTGAGCAGTTCTTC. It encodes CASSFQGGRTGASEQFF.

The sample holds a few counts of this clonotype. The chain has TRBV4-3 and TRBJ1-1; the D gene is possibly TRBD1 (5 bases). Trimming stripped 1 base from V and 0 bases from J, with 9 bases between. Germline values: CDR1 LGHNA, CDR2 YSLEER. The length of the CDR3 is 15 residues. The CDR3 DNA reads as TGCGCCAGCAGCCAAGGCGGGGGGTTGAACACTGAAGCTTTCTTT. It yields the protein CASSQGGGLNTEAFF.

The chain couples TRBV29-1 to TRBJ1-2, with TRBD1 matching 9 bases. The CDR3 has 15 amino acids. From germline, CDR1 is SQVTM and CDR2 ANQGSEA. V dropped 3 bases and J dropped 5; count of bases not matched to a gene: 10. The CDR3 DNA sequence: TGCAGCGTTGAGCCCGTAGGGACAGGGAGTTATGGCTACACCTTC. Encoded protein: CSVEPVGTGSYGYTF.

The chain carries TRBV10-3 and TRBJ1-2; a possible D gene is TRBD1 (6 bases). Per germline, CDR1 ENHRY and CDR2 SYGVKD. The CDR3 length is 15 residues. Trimming stripped 10 bases from V and 5 bases from J, with 23 bases between. Written as DNA, the CDR3 is TGTGCCAGCAGCCTCTCGGGGGCGAGGGGTTATGGCTACACCTTC. Its protein is CASSLSGARGYGYTF.

The V and J genes are TRBV5-1 and TRBJ2-7, with D perhaps matching TRBD1 or TRBD2 (5 bases each). CDR3 length: 14 amino acids. Trimming removed 0 bases at V and 4 bases at J, with 11 bases between. Looked up from germline, CDR1 is SGHRS and CDR2 is YFSETQ. Here the CDR3 reads CASSLAQGVYEQYF. The CDR3 nucleotides are TGCGCCAGCAGCTTGGCTCAGGGAGTGTACGAGCAGTACTTC.

The V and J genes are TRBV7-3 and TRBJ1-1; D is possibly TRBD1 (5 bases). Per the germline V gene, CDR1 is SGHTA and CDR2 is FQGTGA. The ends were cut back, 5 bases at V and 4 bases at J, with 14 bases in the middle. The CDR3 extends over 14 amino acids. The CDR3 spells CASSTWAGRTEAFF. The CDR3 DNA sequence: TGTGCCAGCAGCACCTGGGCAGGGCGCACTGAAGCTTTCTTT.

This clonotype was detected a few times. This chain links TRBV5-4 with TRBJ1-2; D is ambiguous. The germline CDR1 and CDR2 sequences are SGHNT and YYREEE (reference sequence). The V and J ends lost 5 bases and 2 bases respectively, with 10 bases between them. The CDR3 loop spans 13 amino acids. CDR3 in DNA: TGTGCCAGCAGTGACCGTACCAACTATGGCTACACCTTC. It translates to CASSDRTNYGYTF.

The rearrangement joins TRBV3-1 to TRBJ1-5; D gene ambiguous. V lost 1 base to trimming and J lost 7 bases, with 14 bases between them. The CDR3 has 15 amino acids. Germline V gene lookup returns CDR1 LGHDT and CDR2 YNNKEL (reference sequence). Here the CDR3 reads CASSQGTGRRQPQHF. DNA of the CDR3: TGTGCCAGCAGCCAAGGGACGGGGAGGAGACAGCCCCAGCATTTT.

This chain uses TRBV7-2 with TRBJ2-1; 10 bases are a match to TRBD2. Germline V gene data show CDR1 as SGHTA and CDR2 as FQGNSA. The CDR3 is 18 amino acids. V was clipped by 5 bases and J by 0 bases; unmatched bases: 10. The CDR3 loop is CASSQVFASGGSYNEQFF. CDR3 DNA sequence: TGTGCCAGCAGCCAGGTTTTCGCTAGCGGGGGCTCCTACAATGAGCAGTTCTTC.